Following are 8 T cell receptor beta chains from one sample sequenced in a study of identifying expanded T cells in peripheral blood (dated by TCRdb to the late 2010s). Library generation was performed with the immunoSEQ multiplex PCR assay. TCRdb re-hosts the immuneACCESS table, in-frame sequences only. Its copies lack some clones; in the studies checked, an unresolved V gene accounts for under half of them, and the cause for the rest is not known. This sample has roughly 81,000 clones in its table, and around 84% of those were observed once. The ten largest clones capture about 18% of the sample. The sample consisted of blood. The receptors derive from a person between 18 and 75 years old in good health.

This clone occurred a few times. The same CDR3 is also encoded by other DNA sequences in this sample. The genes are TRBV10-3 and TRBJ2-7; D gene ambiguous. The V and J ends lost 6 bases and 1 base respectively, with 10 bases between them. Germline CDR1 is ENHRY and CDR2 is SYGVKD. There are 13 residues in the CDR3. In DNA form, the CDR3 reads TGTGCCATCAGAGGAGCTAGTTCCTACGAGCAGTACTTC. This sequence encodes CAIRGASSYEQYF.

CDR3 DNA sequence: TGTGCCAGCGCCGCCAATGTTGGAGAGACCCAGTACTTC. Residues: CASAANVGETQYF. The chain links TRBV28 to TRBJ2-5; no clear D. The CDR3 spans 13 residues. V lost 8 bases and J lost 4, with 14 bases in between. Germline V gene data show CDR1 as MDHEN and CDR2 as SYDVKM.

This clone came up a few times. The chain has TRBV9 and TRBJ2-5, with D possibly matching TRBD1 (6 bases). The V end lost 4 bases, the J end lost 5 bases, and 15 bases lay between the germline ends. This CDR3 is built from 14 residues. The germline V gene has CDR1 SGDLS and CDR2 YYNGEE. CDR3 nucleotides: TGTGCCAGCAGCTTATCTACAGGGCTGGAGACCCAGTACTTC. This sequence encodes CASSLSTGLETQYF.

DNA for the CDR3: TGTGCCAACGAGCGGGACTCCTACAATGAGCAGTTCTTC. Translated: CANERDSYNEQFF. V and J are TRBV10-3 and TRBJ2-1, with 7 bases aligning to TRBD2. CDR3 size: 13 residues. J lost 0 bases, V lost 10 bases, and 3 bases had no gene match. CDR1 and CDR2 (germline): ENHRY, SYGVKD.

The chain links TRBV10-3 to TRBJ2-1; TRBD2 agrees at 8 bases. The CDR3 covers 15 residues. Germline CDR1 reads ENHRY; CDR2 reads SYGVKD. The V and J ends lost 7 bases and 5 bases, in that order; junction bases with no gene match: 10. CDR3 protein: CAIKEGLAGDNEQFF. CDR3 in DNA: TGTGCCATCAAAGAGGGGCTAGCGGGTGACAATGAGCAGTTCTTC.

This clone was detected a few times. The CDR3 sequence: CASRTGSGYTF. CDR3 nucleotide sequence: TGTGCCAGTAGAACAGGGAGTGGCTACACCTTC. The chain combines TRBV19 with TRBJ1-2; a weak D match, TRBD1 (6 bases). The V gene's germline CDR1 is LNHDA and CDR2 SQIVND (reference sequence). This CDR3 region has 11 residues. With 6 bases removed from V and 7 bases from J, the gap between germline ends came to 9 bases.

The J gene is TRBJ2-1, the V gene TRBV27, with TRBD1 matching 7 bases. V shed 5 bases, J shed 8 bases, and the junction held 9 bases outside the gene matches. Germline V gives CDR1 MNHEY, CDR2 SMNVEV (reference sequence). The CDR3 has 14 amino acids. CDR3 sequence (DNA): TGTGCCAGCAGTGCTGACAGGGTGATCGATGAGCAGTTCTTC. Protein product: CASSADRVIDEQFF.

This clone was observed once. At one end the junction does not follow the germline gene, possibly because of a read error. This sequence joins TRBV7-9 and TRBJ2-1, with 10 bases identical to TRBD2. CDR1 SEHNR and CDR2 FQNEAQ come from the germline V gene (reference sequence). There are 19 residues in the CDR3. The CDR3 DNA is TGTGCCAGCAGTTTAGGAGGTGGCTTGGGACTAGCGACGAACAATGAGCAGTTCTTC. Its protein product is CASSLGGGLGLATNNEQFF. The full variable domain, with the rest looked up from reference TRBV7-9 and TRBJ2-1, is DTGVSQNPRHKITKRGQNVTFRCDPISEHNRLYWYRQTLGQGPEFLTYFQNEAQLEKSRLLSDRFSAERPKGSFSTLEIQRTEQGDSAMYLCASSLGGGLGLATNNEQFFGPGTRLTVL.